Included here is one TCR beta chain sequence, with context. This sample stems from a study of blood T cell repertoires in COVID-19. As for the study in general: Some COVID-19 samples were acute and others convalescent; all came from the United States, Italy and Spain. Nucleic acid was either cDNA or gDNA, and it came from T cells, B-cell-depleted T cells, or PBMCs.

Using immunoSEQ multiplex PCR, the repertoire was profiled, and TCRdb retains in-frame clones only, with some absent. The sample comprises some 160,000 clones, roughly 90% of which are singletons, and approximately 2.8% rests with the top ten. Germline V gene data show CDR1 as GTSNPN and CDR2 as SVGIG (reference sequence). With 5 bases clipped from V and 4 bases from J, the junction kept 5 bases outside the gene matches. The CDR3 has 13 amino acids. V and J are TRBV30 and TRBJ1-5, with 7 bases identical to TRBD1. This clonotype was obtained from a man in his 60s with acute or convalescent COVID-19. The sequenced material came from peripheral blood. CDR3 DNA: TGTGCCTGGGGGACAGCACATAATCAGCCCCAGCATTTT. Translated: CAWGTAHNQPQHF.